This T cell receptor (beta chain) comes out of a study of cytomegalovirus exposure and HLA in healthy donors. Study details: The 120 validation repertoires used the same platform as the roughly 700 first-cohort repertoires (as reported by a later analysis).

The protocol was immunoSEQ multiplex PCR, while the TCRdb copy is restricted to in-frame clones and leaves out a portion. The sample has more than 200,000 clones, less than 90% seen once. The germline V gene has CDR1 SGHTA and CDR2 FQGNSA. The length of the CDR3 is 14 residues. The junction had 3 bases not matched to a gene; V was cut back by 1 base and J by 9 bases. Of note for this clone: Its target is unknown.

Findings and caveats of the study: Some TCR beta chains (164 of them) were listed as cytomegalovirus-associated. While the bulk of TCR sequences proved rare, some public TCRs turned up in many donors.

The V call is TRBV7-2, the J call TRBJ2-1; TRBD2 aligns across 10 bases. Specimen: PBMCs. The TCR comes from a man between 18 and 35 years old in good health and CMV-seropositive. CDR3 amino acids: CASSLVLAGAEQFF. In DNA, the CDR3 is TGTGCCAGCAGCTTAGTCCTAGCGGGAGCTGAGCAGTTCTTC.